A selection of T cell receptor beta chains follows, all from one sample in a study of blood T cells in healthy people across ages. Each CDR3 protein is one row after TCRdb ran MiXCR on the 5' RACE reads. Counted here are approximately 900,000 distinct CDR3 sequences, 45% to 50% occurring once; the ten biggest clones make up over 10%. The sample taken for sequencing was blood. The receptors come from a man aged 30 to 45 in good health. Each CDR3 is given with its conserved first and last residue. Each record gives: V gene, D gene, CDR3 protein. D genes are given only for firm matches.

TRBV7-9,TRBD2,CASSLMGGGATDTQYF
TRBV10-3,NA,CAISENYEQYF
TRBV6-1,TRBD1,CASSVRQGPLYGYTF
TRBV18,NA,CASSPPRQANNYGYTF
TRBV6-6,TRBD2,CASSPASGKNIQYF
TRBV4-3,NA,CASSQDRGGGGKQETQYF
TRBV12-3/TRBV12-4,NA,CASSPTTGSNEKLFF
TRBV20-1,NA,CSARQGEETQYF
TRBV6-2/TRBV6-3,TRBD1,CASSYPDLRGPQPQHF
TRBV5-1,NA,CASSLRDFGELFF
TRBV28,TRBD1,CASSSLMGQVEAFF
TRBV7-9,NA,CASSLGNSNTEAFF
TRBV7-9,NA,CASSLTSTGNQPQHF
TRBV2,NA,CASSEIAGAPQYF
TRBV20-1,NA,CSADLRLANNEQYF
TRBV6-1,TRBD1,CASNRQGAGTEAFF
TRBV3-1,NA,CASSRFRNTEAFF
TRBV3-1,NA,CASRTGGRHEQFF
TRBV20-1,NA,CSATGATNYGYTF
TRBV12-3/TRBV12-4,NA,CASSLVGGAGTRELFF
TRBV7-2,NA,CASSPDLWSYNEQFF
TRBV10-3,NA,CAISGTLNYGYTF
TRBV28,TRBD1,CASSFRDREFYGYTF
TRBV18,TRBD2,CASSPRTSGGPRYEQYF
TRBV20-1,TRBD2,CSARGAAGGLLNEQFF
TRBV4-3,TRBD1,CASSLEQGDGDIQYF
TRBV7-3,TRBD1,CASSKDRGHNEQYF
TRBV12-3/TRBV12-4,NA,CASSSRYRAFF